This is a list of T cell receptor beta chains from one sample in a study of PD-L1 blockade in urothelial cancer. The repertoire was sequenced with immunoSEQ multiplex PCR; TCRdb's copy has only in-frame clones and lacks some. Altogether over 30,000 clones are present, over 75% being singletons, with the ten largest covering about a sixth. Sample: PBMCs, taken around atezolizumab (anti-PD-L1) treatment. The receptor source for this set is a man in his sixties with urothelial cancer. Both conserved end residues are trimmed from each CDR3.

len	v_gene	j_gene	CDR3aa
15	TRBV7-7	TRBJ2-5	ASSLSSAGDSQETQY
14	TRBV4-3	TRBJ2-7	ASSHRLADSSYEQY
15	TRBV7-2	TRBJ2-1	ASSLYTGGDTYNEQF
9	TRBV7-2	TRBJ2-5	ASSSGQDLH
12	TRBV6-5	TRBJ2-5	ASSTGQVQETQY
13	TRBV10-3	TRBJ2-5	AISGEVEGRGTQY
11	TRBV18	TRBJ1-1	ASSPGGDTEAF
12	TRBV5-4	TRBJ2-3	ASSPPGGTDTQY
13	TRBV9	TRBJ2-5	ASSGGLALQETQY
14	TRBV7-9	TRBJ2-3	ASSSDRYHLTDTQY
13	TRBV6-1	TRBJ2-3	ASSSTGLQQDTQY
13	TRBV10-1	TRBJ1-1	ASSAGTMGNTEAF
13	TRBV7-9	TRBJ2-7	ASSRPGAYSYEQY
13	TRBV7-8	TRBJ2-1	ASRSTSGTYNEQF
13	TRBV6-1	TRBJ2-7	ASSDSGTGWNEQY
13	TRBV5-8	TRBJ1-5	ASTLDGGRGQPQH
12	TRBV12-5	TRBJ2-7	ASGFGGKTYEQY
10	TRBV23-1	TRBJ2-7	ASRDRGSEQY
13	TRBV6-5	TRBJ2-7	ASSYSTSGVYEQY
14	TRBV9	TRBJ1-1	ASSVDPVLFNTEAF
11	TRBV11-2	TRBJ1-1	ASSLEGGTEAF
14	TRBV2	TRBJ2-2	ASSEAGTKNTGELF
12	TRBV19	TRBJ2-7	ASSVSGLNYEQY
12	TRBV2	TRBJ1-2	ASSPGQGAEGYT
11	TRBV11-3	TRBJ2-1	ASRSSGSDEQF
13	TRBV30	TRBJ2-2	AWSVQLALGRELF
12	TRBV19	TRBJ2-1	ASQPSVYNIEQF
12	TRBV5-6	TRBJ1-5	ASSFTGVVQPQH
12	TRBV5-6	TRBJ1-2	ASSLPDRYNGYT
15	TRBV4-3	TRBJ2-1	ASSLHWTPSSYNEQF
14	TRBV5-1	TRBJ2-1	ASSTTSGTPYNEQF
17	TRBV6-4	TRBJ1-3	ASSDSGPAGQGSGNTIY
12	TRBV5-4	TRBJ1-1	ASSSTGQNTEAF
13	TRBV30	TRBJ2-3	ACPTGLAGTDTQY
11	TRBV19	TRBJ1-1	ATTTALNTEAF
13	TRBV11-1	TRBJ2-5	ASSPGSTVQETQY
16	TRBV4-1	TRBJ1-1	ASSPLEGQGVRNTEAF
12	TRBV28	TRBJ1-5	ASTVRPAQSPQH
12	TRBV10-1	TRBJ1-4	ASSESQEPEKLF
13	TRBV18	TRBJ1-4	ASSPQTGFNEKLF
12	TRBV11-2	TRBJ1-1	ASSSTGFRTEAF
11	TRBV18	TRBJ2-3	ASSPTGRDTQY
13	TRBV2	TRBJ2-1	ASRRSGANYNEQF
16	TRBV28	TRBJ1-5	ASSIGRKGVSPNQPQH
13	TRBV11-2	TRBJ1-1	ASSPGQGSNTEAF
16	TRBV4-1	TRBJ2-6	ASSPSSGRLSGANVLT
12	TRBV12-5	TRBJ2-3	ASGLGRDTDTQY
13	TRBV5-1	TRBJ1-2	ASSLAGQGVYGYT
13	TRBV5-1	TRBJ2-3	ASSSGHISTDTQY
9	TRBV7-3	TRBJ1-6	ASSSGGTLH
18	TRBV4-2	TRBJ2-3	ASSQEVWTSGRTTTDTQY
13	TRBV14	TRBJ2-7	ASSPRLAGAYEQY
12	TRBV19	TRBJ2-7	ASSMGAGAVEQY
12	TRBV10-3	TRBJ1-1	AITPTGIDTEAF